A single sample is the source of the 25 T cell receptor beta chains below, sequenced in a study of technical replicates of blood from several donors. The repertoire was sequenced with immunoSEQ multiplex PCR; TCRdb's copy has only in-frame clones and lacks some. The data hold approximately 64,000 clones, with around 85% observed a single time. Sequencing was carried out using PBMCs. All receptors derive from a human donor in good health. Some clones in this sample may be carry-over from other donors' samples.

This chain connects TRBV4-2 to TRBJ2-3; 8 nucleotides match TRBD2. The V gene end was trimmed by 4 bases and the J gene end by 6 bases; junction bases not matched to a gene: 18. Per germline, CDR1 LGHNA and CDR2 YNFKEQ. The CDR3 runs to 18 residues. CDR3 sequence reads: CASSRLVAAGRAGDTQYF. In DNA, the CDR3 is TGTGCCAGCAGCCGACTAGTAGCTGCCGGGAGGGCCGGGGATACGCAGTATTTT.

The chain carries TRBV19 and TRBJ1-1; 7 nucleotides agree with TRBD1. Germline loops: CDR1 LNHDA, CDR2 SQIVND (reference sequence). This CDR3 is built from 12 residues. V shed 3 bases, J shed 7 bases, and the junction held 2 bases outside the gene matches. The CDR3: CASSIRDSEAFF. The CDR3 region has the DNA TGTGCCAGTAGTATCCGGGACAGTGAAGCTTTCTTT.

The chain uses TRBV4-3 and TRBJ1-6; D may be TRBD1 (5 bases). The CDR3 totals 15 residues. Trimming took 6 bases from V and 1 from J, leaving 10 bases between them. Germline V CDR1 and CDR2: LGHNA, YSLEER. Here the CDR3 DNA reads TGCGCCAGCAGTCCCCAGGGTTCCTATAATTCACCCCTCCACTTT. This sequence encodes CASSPQGSYNSPLHF.

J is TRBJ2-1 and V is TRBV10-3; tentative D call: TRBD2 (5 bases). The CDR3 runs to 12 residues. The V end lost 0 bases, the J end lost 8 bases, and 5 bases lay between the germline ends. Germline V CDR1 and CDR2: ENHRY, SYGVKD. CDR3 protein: CAISESRDEQFF. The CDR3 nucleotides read TGTGCCATCAGTGAGTCGAGGGATGAGCAGTTCTTC.

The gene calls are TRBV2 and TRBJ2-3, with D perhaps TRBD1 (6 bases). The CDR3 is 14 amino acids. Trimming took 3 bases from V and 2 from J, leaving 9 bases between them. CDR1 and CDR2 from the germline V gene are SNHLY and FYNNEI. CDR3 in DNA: TGTGCCAGCAGTGAGGGGACAACCACAGATACGCAGTATTTT. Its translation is CASSEGTTTDTQYF. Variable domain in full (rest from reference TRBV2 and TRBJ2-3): EPEVTQTPSHQVTQMGQEVILRCVPISNHLYFYWYRQILGQKVEFLVSFYNNEISEKSEIFDDQFSVERPDGSNFTLKIRSTKLEDSAMYFCASSEGTTTDTQYFGPGTRLTVL.

CDR3 coding DNA: TGTGCCAGCAGCAAAAACTCAATGAACACTGAAGCTTTCTTT. Translated, it gives CASSKNSMNTEAFF. This rearrangement joins TRBV21-1 to TRBJ1-1. TRBV21-1 is noted as a pseudogene. This CDR3 has 14 amino acids.

CDR3 sequence (DNA): TGCAGCGTTGTTGGCAGATTAACAGATACGCAGTATTTT. It translates to CSVVGRLTDTQYF. The chain joins TRBV29-1 to TRBJ2-3; no definite D call. The length of the CDR3 is 13 residues. With 4 bases removed from V and 3 bases from J, the gap between germline ends came to 11 bases. Germline CDR1 SQVTM, CDR2 ANQGSEA.

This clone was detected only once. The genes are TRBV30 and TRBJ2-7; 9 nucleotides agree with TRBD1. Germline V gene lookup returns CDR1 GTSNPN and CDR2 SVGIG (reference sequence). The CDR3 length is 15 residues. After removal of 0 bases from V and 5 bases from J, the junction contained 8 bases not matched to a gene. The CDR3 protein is CAWSVGDRDSDEQYF. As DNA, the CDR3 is TGTGCCTGGAGTGTCGGGGACAGGGATTCAGACGAGCAGTACTTC.

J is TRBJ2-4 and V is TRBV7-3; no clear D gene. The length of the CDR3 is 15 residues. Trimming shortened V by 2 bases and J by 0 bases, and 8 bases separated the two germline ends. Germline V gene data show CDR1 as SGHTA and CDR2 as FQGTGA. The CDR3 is CASSLLRLAKNIQYF. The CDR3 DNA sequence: TGTGCCAGCAGCTTACTGCGGCTAGCCAAAAACATTCAGTACTTC. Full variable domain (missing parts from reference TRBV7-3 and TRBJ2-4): GAGVSQTPSNKVTEKGKYVELRCDPISGHTALYWYRQSLGQGPEFLIYFQGTGAADDSGLPNDRFFAVRPEGSVSTLKIQRTERGDSAVYLCASSLLRLAKNIQYFGAGTRLSVL.

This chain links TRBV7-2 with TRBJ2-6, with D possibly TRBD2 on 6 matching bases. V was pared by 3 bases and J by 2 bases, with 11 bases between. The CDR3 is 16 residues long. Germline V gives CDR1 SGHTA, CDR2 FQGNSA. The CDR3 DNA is TGTGCCAGCAGCTTGGAGGGCATGGCTGGGGCCAACGTCCTGACTTTC. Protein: CASSLEGMAGANVLTF.

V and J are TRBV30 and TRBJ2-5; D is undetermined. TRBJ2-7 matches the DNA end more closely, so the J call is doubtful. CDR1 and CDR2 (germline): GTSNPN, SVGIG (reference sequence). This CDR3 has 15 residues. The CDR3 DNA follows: TGTGCCTGGAGTGTAGATGGCGGAGCTTCCTACGAGCAGTACTTC. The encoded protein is CAWSVDGGASYEQYF.

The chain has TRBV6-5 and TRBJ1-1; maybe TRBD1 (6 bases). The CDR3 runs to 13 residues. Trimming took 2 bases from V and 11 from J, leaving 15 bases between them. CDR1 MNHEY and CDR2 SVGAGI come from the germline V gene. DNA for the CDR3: TGTGCCAGCAGTTACACCCGACAGGATATCGCTTTCTTT. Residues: CASSYTRQDIAFF.

The CDR3: CASSLAAVRYEQYF. The CDR3 DNA is TGTGCCAGCAGCTTAGCGGCGGTACGTTACGAGCAGTACTTC. The gene calls are TRBV7-2 and TRBJ2-7, with D unclear. Germline V gene data show CDR1 as SGHTA and CDR2 as FQGNSA. V was trimmed by 0 bases and J by 4 bases, leaving 10 bases between them. This CDR3 comprises 14 residues.

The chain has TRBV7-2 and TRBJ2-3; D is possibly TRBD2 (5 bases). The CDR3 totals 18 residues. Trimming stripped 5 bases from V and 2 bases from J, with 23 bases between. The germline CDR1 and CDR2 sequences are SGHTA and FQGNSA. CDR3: CASSEISGISPLTDTQYF. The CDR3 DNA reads TGTGCCAGCAGCGAAATCAGCGGTATAAGTCCACTCACAGATACGCAGTATTTT.

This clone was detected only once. CDR3 coding DNA: TGTGCCATCAGTGAGTTCGGCGGCGGGGGCTCCCCAGATACGCAGTATTTT. Encoded protein: CAISEFGGGGSPDTQYF. V and J are TRBV10-3 and TRBJ2-3, with D possibly matching TRBD2 (7 bases). Trimming left V 1 base short and J 4 bases short, with 18 bases between. The length of the CDR3 is 17 residues. Germline lookup yields CDR1 ENHRY and CDR2 SYGVKD.

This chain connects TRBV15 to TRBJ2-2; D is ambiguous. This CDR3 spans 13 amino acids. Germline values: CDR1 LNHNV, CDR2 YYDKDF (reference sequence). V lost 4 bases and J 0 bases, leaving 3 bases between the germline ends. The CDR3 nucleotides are TGTGCCACCAGCAACACGAACACCGGGGAGCTGTTTTTT. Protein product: CATSNTNTGELFF. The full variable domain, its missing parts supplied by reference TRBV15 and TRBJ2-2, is DAMVIQNPRYQVTQFGKPVTLSCSQTLNHNVMYWYQQKSSQAPKLLFHYYDKDFNNEADTPDNFQSRRPNTSFCFLDIRSPGLGDTAMYLCATSNTNTGELFFGEGSRLTVL.

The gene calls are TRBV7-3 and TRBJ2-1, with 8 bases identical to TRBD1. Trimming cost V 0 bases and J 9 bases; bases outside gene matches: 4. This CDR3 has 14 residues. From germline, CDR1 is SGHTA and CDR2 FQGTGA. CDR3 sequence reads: CASSLTAGTGEQFF. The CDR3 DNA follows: TGTGCCAGCAGCTTAACCGCAGGGACAGGTGAGCAGTTCTTC.

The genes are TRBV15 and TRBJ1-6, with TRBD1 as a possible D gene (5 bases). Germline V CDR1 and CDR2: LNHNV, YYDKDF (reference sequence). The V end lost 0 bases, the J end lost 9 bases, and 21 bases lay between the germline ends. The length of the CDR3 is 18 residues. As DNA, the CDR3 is TGTGCCACCAGCAGAGATAGGTTAACAGGATCCTTGGGTTCACCCCTCCACTTT. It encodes CATSRDRLTGSLGSPLHF.

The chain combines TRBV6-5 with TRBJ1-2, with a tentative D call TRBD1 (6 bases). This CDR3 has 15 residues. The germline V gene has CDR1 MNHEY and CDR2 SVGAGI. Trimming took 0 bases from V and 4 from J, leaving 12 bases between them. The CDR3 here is CASSYSLGAGYGYTF. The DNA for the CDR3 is TGTGCCAGCAGTTACTCGCTGGGGGCGGGCTATGGCTACACCTTC.

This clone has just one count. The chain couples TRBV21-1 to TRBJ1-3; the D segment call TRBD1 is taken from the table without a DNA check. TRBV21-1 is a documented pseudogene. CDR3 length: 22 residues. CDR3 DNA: TGTGCCAGCAGCATTATTTCGACCCGGCGGACAGCGAGGGGTGTAGCTGGAAACACCATATATTTT. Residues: CASSIISTRRTARGVAGNTIYF.

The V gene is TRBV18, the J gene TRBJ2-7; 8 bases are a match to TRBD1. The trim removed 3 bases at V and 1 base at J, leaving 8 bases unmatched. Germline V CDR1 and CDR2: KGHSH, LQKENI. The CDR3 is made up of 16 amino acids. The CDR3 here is CASSPNAGGGSYEQYF. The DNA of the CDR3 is TGTGCCAGCTCACCTAACGCAGGGGGCGGGTCCTACGAGCAGTACTTC.

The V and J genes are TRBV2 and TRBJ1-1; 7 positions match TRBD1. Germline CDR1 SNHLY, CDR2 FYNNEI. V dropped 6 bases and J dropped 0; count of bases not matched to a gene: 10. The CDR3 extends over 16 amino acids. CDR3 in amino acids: CASRVLIQGMNTEAFF. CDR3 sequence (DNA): TGTGCCAGCAGAGTATTAATACAGGGGATGAACACTGAAGCTTTCTTT.

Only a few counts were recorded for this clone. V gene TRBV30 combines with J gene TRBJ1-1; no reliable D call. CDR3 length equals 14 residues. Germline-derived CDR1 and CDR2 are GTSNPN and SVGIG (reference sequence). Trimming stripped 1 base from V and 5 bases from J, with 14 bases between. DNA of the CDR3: TGTGCCTGGAGTGGAGTCAGCGCGGGGACTGAAGCTTTCTTT. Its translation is CAWSGVSAGTEAFF.

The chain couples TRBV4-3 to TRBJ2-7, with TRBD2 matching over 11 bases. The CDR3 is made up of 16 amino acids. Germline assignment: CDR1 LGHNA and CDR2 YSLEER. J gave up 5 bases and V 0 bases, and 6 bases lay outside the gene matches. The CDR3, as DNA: TGCGCCAGCAGCCAAGATAGCGGGAGGGCCGGGGACGAGCAGTACTTC. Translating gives CASSQDSGRAGDEQYF.

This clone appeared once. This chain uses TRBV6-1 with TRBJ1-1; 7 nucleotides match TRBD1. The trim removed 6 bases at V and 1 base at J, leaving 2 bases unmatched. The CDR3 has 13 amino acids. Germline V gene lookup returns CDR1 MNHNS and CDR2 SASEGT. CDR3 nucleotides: TGTGCCAGCAGCAGGACAGGGAACACTGAAGCTTTCTTT. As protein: CASSRTGNTEAFF.